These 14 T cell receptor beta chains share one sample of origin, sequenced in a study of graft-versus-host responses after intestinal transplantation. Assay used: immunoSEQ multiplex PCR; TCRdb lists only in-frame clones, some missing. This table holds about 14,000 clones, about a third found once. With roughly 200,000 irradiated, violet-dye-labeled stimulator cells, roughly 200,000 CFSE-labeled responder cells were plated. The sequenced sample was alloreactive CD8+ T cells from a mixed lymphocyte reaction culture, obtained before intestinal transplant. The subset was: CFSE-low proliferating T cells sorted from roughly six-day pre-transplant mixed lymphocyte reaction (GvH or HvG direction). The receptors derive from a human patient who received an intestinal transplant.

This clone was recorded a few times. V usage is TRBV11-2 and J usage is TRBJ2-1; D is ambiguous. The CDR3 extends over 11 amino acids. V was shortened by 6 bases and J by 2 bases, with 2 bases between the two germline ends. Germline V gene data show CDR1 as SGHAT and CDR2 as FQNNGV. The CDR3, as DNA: TGTGCCAGCAGGACCTACAATGAGCAGTTCTTC. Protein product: CASRTYNEQFF.

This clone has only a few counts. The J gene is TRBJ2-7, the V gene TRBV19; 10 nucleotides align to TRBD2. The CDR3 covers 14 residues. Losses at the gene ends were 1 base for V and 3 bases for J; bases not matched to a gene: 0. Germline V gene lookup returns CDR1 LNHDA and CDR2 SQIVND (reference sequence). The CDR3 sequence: CASSIGTSGYEQYF. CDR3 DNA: TGTGCCAGTAGTATAGGGACTAGCGGCTACGAGCAGTACTTC.

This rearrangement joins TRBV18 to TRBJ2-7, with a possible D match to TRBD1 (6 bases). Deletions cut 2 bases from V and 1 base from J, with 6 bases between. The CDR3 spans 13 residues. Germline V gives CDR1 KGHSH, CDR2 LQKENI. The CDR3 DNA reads TGTGCCAGCTCACCAAGGGGGTCCTACGAGCAGTACTTC. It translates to CASSPRGSYEQYF.

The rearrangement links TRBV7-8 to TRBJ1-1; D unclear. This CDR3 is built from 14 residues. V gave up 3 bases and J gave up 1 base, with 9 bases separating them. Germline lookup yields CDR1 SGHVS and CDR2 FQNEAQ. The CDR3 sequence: CASSFPAENTEAFF. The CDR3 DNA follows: TGTGCCAGCAGCTTTCCGGCTGAGAACACTGAAGCTTTCTTT.

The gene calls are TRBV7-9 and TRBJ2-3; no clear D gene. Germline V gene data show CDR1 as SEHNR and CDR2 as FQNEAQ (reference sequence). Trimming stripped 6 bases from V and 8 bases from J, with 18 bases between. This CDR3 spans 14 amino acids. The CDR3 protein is CASSLPMGSATQYF. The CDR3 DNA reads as TGTGCCAGCAGTCTCCCCATGGGGTCGGCTACGCAGTATTTT.

The CDR3 sequence: CASSILTAEFNEKLFF. The CDR3 nucleotides read TGTGCCAGCAGTATCTTGACGGCCGAATTTAATGAAAAACTGTTTTTT. The genes are TRBV6-9 and TRBJ1-4; D is unresolved. The CDR3 loop spans 16 amino acids. V gave up 5 bases and J gave up 4 bases, with 17 bases separating them. Germline-derived CDR1 and CDR2 are MNHGY and SVAAGI.

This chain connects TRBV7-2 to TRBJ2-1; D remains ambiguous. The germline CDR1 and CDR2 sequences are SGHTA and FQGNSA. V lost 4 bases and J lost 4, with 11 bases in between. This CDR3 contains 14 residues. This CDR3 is CASSSGPSYNEQFF. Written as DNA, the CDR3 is TGTGCCAGCAGCTCAGGTCCGAGTTACAATGAGCAGTTCTTC.

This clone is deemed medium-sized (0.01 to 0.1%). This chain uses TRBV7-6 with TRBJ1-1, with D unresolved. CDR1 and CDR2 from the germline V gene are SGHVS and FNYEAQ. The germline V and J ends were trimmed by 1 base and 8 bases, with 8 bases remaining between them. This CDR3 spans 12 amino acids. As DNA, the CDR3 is TGTGCCAGCAGCTTAGAAGGGTACGAAGCTTTCTTT. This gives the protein CASSLEGYEAFF.

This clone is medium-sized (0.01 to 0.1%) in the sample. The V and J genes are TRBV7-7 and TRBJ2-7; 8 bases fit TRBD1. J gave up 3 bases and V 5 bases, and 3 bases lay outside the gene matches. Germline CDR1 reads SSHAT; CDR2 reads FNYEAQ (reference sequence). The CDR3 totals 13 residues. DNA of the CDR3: TGTGCCAGCAGCCACGGACAGGGCTACGAGCAGTACTTC. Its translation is CASSHGQGYEQYF. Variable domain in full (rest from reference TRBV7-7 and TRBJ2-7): GAGVSQSPRYKVTKRGQDVTLRCDPISSHATLYWYQQALGQGPEFLTYFNYEAQPDKSGLPSDRFSAERPEGSISTLTIQRTEQRDSAMYRCASSHGQGYEQYFGPGTRLTVT.

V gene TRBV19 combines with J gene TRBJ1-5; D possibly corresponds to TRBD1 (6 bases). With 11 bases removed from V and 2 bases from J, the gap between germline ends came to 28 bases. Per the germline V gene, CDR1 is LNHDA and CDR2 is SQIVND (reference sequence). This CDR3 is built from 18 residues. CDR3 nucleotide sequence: TGTGCCTTTAACCGGGGCAGGGGCATCAGGCGCGGCAATCAGCCCCAGCATTTT. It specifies CAFNRGRGIRRGNQPQHF.

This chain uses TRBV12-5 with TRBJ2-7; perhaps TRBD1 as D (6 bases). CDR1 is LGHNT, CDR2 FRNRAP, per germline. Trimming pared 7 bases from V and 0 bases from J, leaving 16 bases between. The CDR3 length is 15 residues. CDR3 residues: CASANRARISYEQYF. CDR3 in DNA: TGTGCTAGTGCCAACAGGGCCCGGATCTCCTACGAGCAGTACTTC. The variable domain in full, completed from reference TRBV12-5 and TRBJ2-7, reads DARVTQTPRHKVTEMGQEVTMRCQPILGHNTVFWYRQTMMQGLELLAYFRNRAPLDDSGMPKDRFSAEMPDATLATLKIQPSEPRDSAVYFCASANRARISYEQYFGPGTRLTVT.

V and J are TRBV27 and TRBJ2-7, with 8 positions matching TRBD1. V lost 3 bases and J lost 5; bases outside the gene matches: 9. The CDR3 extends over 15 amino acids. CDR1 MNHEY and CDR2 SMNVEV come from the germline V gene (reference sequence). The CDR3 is CASSLETGGLHEQYF. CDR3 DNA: TGTGCCAGCAGTTTGGAAACAGGGGGTTTGCACGAGCAGTACTTC.

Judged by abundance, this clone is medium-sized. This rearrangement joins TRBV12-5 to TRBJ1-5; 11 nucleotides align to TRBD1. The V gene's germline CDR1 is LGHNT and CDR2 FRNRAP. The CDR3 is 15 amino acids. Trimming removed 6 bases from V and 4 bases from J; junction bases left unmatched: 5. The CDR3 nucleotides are TGTGCTAGTGGGCCGGACAGGGGGCGGAATCAGCCCCAGCATTTT. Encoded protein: CASGPDRGRNQPQHF.

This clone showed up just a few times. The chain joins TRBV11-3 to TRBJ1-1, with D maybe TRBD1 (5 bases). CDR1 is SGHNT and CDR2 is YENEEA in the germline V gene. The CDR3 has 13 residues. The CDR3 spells CRWMVGETTEAFF. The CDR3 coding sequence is TGTCGATGGATGGTAGGGGAAACAACTGAAGCTTTCTTT. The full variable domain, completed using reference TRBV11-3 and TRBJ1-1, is EAGVVQSPRYKIIEKKQPVAFWCNPISGHNTLYWYLQNLGQGPELLIRYENEEAVDDSQLPKDRFSAERLKGVDSTLKIQPAELGDSAVYLCRWMVGETTEAFFGQGTRLTVV.